One sample yielded the 10 T cell receptor beta chains listed below, sequenced in a study of T cells in Graves' hyperthyroidism and ophthalmopathy. RNA transcripts yielded amplified TCR beta CDR3 regions. First-round RT-PCR targeting the TCR CDR3 was performed with the HTBI primer set. A single record per CDR3 protein comes from TCRdb applying MiXCR to the multiplex PCR reads. The table lists 600,000 to 850,000 distinct CDR3 sequences, over 15% of them singletons. The material sequenced was blood. The receptors derive from a woman between 45 and 60 years old with Graves' hyperthyroidism that later progressed to Graves' ophthalmopathy.

This clonotype was seen more than once but under ten times. The chain links TRBV5-1 to TRBJ2-3, with TRBD2 matching over 10 bases. The CDR3 runs 14 residues. V lost 6 bases to trimming and J lost 6 bases; unmatched junction nucleotides: 7. From germline, CDR1 is SGHRS and CDR2 YFSETQ. The CDR3 protein is CASTLAGARDTQYF. In nucleotides, the CDR3 is TGCGCCAGCACTCTAGCGGGGGCCAGGGATACGCAGTATTTT.

The J gene is TRBJ1-5, the V gene TRBV12-3 or TRBV12-4; D might be TRBD1 (5 bases). The CDR3 has 17 residues. Trimming left V 5 bases short and J 6 bases short, with 23 bases between. In nucleotides, the CDR3 is TGTGCCAGCAGTCCAGTGGTAGGTTTGGGGGTAGGTCAGCCCCAGCATTTT. Translation gives CASSPVVGLGVGQPQHF.

This clonotype showed up many times. The chain recombines TRBV13 with TRBJ1-1; maybe TRBD1 (6 bases). The germline V and J ends were trimmed by 2 bases and 4 bases, with 17 bases remaining between them. The CDR3 loop spans 16 amino acids. Germline values: CDR1 PRHDT, CDR2 FYEKMQ (reference sequence). CDR3 in amino acids: CASSLTYRAVGTEAFF. Written as DNA, the CDR3 is TGTGCCAGCAGCTTAACCTACAGGGCGGTGGGCACTGAAGCTTTCTTT.

This clonotype was picked up a small number of times. The chain carries TRBV5-5 and TRBJ1-1; TRBD1 might be the D (5 bases). The V gene lost 7 bases and the J gene lost 3 bases, with 16 bases spanning the gap. This CDR3 is 14 amino acids long. The germline V gene encodes CDR1 SGHKS and CDR2 YYEKEE (reference sequence). The CDR3 DNA reads TGTGCCAGCTCATTGGGGCCGTGGGACACTGAAGCTTTCTTT. Protein: CASSLGPWDTEAFF.

This clonotype has just one count. This may come from a read error, since a much larger clone is one base off. The chain recombines TRBV18 with TRBJ2-5; 8 positions match TRBD1. The CDR3 covers 14 residues. V gave up 5 bases and J gave up 3 bases; unmatched junction bases: 5. CDR1 is KGHSH, CDR2 LQKENI, per germline. The CDR3 sequence is CASSAVTGEETQYF. In nucleotides, the CDR3 is TGTGCCAGCTCAGCGGTGACAGGGGAAGAGACCCAGTACTTC.

There are a few counts of this clonotype. This chain joins TRBV7-8 and TRBJ2-5; 8 bases map to TRBD2. CDR1 is SGHVS, CDR2 FQNEAQ, per germline. With 6 bases clipped from V and 10 bases from J, the junction kept 19 bases outside the gene matches. There are 16 residues in the CDR3. The chain's CDR3 is CASSLSRGGGSSFQYF. In nucleotides, the CDR3 is TGTGCCAGCAGTCTAAGTCGGGGCGGGGGGTCTTCGTTCCAGTACTTC.

The J gene is TRBJ2-7, the V gene TRBV20-1; 7 bases agree with TRBD2. Trimming at V came to 5 bases and at J to 3 bases, leaving 16 bases not matched to a gene. This CDR3 has 16 amino acids. The germline V gene encodes CDR1 DFQATT and CDR2 SNEGSKA (reference sequence). The DNA of the CDR3 is TGCAGTGCTGGACCGAGCGGGGCCCTCTCTCACTACGAGCAGTACTTC. Translating gives CSAGPSGALSHYEQYF.

This clonotype was picked up many times. The CDR3 coding sequence is TGCAGTGCTACGACTAGCGGGGGGGGACACTACCAAGAGACCCAGTACTTC. Translating it yields CSATTSGGGHYQETQYF. This chain connects TRBV20-1 to TRBJ2-5; the match to TRBD2 covers 14 bases. After removal of 4 bases from V and 0 bases from J, the junction contained 7 bases not matched to a gene. The germline V gene encodes CDR1 DFQATT and CDR2 SNEGSKA (reference sequence). The CDR3 is 17 amino acids.

This clonotype came up many times. The genes are TRBV6-1 and TRBJ1-1; D ambiguous. CDR3 length: 16 amino acids. Per the germline V gene, CDR1 is MNHNS and CDR2 is SASEGT. Trimming left V 6 bases short and J 3 bases short, with 20 bases between. The CDR3 loop reads CASRSAGLSGHTEAFF. The CDR3 DNA follows: TGTGCCAGCAGATCCGCCGGCCTCTCCGGGCACACTGAAGCTTTCTTT.

The V and J genes are TRBV20-1 and TRBJ1-2, with 7 nucleotides matching TRBD1. V lost 0 bases to trimming and J lost 0 bases; unmatched junction nucleotides: 7. Germline values: CDR1 DFQATT, CDR2 SNEGSKA (reference sequence). The CDR3 contains 16 residues. CDR3 nucleotides: TGCAGTGCTAGAGATTGGATGCAGGGGGCTAACTATGGCTACACCTTC. Its protein is CSARDWMQGANYGYTF.